These 15 T cell receptor beta chains came from one sample sequenced in a study of patients and donors after allogeneic stem cell transplantation. One entry per CDR3 protein results from TCRdb running MiXCR on the RT-PCR reads. The table shows about a million distinct CDR3 sequences, with over 15% occurring only once. The sample consisted of blood, either unsorted or a sorted T cell fraction (not recorded which). Receptors originate from a human donor who was either an allogeneic HSCT recipient or a stem cell or donor lymphocyte infusion donor (not recorded which). It is not recorded whose cells these are; they may come from a transplant donor.

This clonotype showed up just a few times. The rearrangement links TRBV5-1 to TRBJ1-5; D gene ambiguous. This CDR3 region has 15 residues. Between the trimmed V and J ends, which lost 4 bases and 2 bases, there was a span of 13 bases. Germline V gene data show CDR1 as SGHRS and CDR2 as YFSETQ. The CDR3 here is CASSPTDSGNQPQHF. The CDR3 nucleotides are TGCGCCAGCAGCCCGACGGATTCCGGCAATCAGCCCCAGCATTTT.

The rearrangement joins TRBV6-1 to TRBJ2-3; tentatively, D is TRBD2 (6 bases). Germline values: CDR1 MNHNS, CDR2 SASEGT. V was trimmed by 5 bases and J by 8 bases, leaving 17 bases between them. This CDR3 has 14 amino acids. The CDR3 reads CASSPMPKRATQYF. DNA of the CDR3: TGTGCCAGCAGTCCCATGCCTAAGCGGGCTACGCAGTATTTT.

This clonotype has a handful of counts. The V and J genes are TRBV25-1 and TRBJ2-3; the D gene is possibly TRBD1 (6 bases). CDR3 length equals 14 residues. Trimming stripped 6 bases from V and 3 bases from J, with 13 bases between. The germline V gene encodes CDR1 MGHDK and CDR2 SYGVNS. The CDR3 sequence is CASSAPGVTDTQYF. The CDR3 region has the DNA TGTGCCAGCAGCGCCCCAGGGGTGACAGATACGCAGTATTTT. Together with reference TRBV25-1 and TRBJ2-3, the CDR3 gives the full variable domain: EADIYQTPRYLVIGTGKKITLECSQTMGHDKMYWYQQDPGMELHLIHYSYGVNSTEKGDLSSESTVSRIRTEHFPLTLESARPSHTSQYLCASSAPGVTDTQYFGPGTRLTVL.

J is TRBJ1-1 and V is TRBV12-3 or TRBV12-4; possible D gene TRBD1, 6 bases. Deletions cut 3 bases from V and 2 bases from J, with 13 bases between. The CDR3 consists of 15 residues. The CDR3 region is CASSFWDTQNTEAFF. The CDR3 nucleotides are TGTGCCAGCAGTTTTTGGGACACCCAAAACACTGAAGCTTTCTTT.

This clonotype was observed many times. V gene TRBV27 combines with J gene TRBJ1-2; unclear D gene. Trimming removed 7 bases from V and 8 bases from J, with 17 bases in between. CDR1 and CDR2 (germline): MNHEY, SMNVEV (reference sequence). This CDR3 contains 13 residues. The CDR3 nucleotides read TGTGCCAGCAATTTGGGTGAAGGTGAAGGCTACACCTTC. This sequence encodes CASNLGEGEGYTF.

CDR3 sequence: CASSSTGAAGPSGANVLTF. The DNA of the CDR3 is TGTGCCAGCAGCTCAACAGGGGCAGCAGGTCCTTCTGGGGCCAACGTCCTGACTTTC. The rearrangement links TRBV11-1 to TRBJ2-6, with 7 bases that match TRBD1. The V gene's germline CDR1 is SGHAT and CDR2 FQDESV (reference sequence). This CDR3 is built from 19 residues. The trim removed 4 bases at V and 1 base at J, leaving 13 bases unmatched.

The chain combines TRBV29-1 with TRBJ1-1; tentative D call: TRBD1 (5 bases). Per germline, CDR1 SQVTM and CDR2 ANQGSEA. V was cut by 1 base and J by 0 bases, with 9 bases left in between. This CDR3 contains 14 residues. CDR3 DNA sequence: TGCAGCGTTGAAGTGCGGGGGATGAACACTGAAGCTTTCTTT. Translation: CSVEVRGMNTEAFF. Full variable domain (remainder filled in from reference TRBV29-1 and TRBJ1-1): SAVISQKPSRDICQRGTSLTIQCQVDSQVTMMFWYRQQPGQSLTLIATANQGSEATYESGFVIDKFPISRPNLTFSTLTVSNMSPEDSSIYLCSVEVRGMNTEAFFGQGTRLTVV.

This clonotype was found a few times. The chain joins TRBV20-1 to TRBJ2-5; tentatively, D is TRBD2 (6 bases). Germline V gene data show CDR1 as DFQATT and CDR2 as SNEGSKA (reference sequence). The length of the CDR3 is 13 residues. V shed 6 bases and J shed 2 bases, with 13 bases lying between them. The DNA for the CDR3 is TGCAGTGCCACGGGACTGACTCAAGAGACCCAGTACTTC. Its translation: CSATGLTQETQYF.

V usage is TRBV6-1 and J usage is TRBJ2-2; D ambiguous. The V end was cut by 2 bases, the J end by 2 bases, with 9 bases between. The CDR3 is made up of 15 amino acids. CDR1 and CDR2 (germline): MNHNS, SASEGT. The CDR3 here is CASSERIFNTGELFF. Here the CDR3 DNA reads TGTGCCAGCAGTGAAAGGATTTTTAACACCGGGGAGCTGTTTTTT.

In this sample, this clonotype turned up many times. CDR3 DNA sequence: TGTGCCAGCAGCGCCGGCACTGAAGCTTTCTTT. This sequence encodes CASSAGTEAFF. This chain uses TRBV9 with TRBJ1-1; D is uncertain. V shed 3 bases and J shed 4 bases, with 4 bases lying between them. Per the germline V gene, CDR1 is SGDLS and CDR2 is YYNGEE. The CDR3 contains 11 residues. Full variable domain (outside the CDR3, taken from reference TRBV9 and TRBJ1-1): DSGVTQTPKHLITATGQRVTLRCSPRSGDLSVYWYQQSLDQGLQFLIQYYNGEERAKGNILERFSAQQFPDLHSELNLSSLELGDSALYFCASSAGTEAFFGQGTRLTVV.

This clonotype was counted between two and nine times. This rearrangement joins TRBV7-2 to TRBJ2-3; 8 bases are a match to TRBD2. This CDR3 spans 15 amino acids. V was clipped by 5 bases and J by 4 bases; unmatched bases: 8. The V gene's germline CDR1 is SGHTA and CDR2 FQGNSA. CDR3 loop: CASSKAGGPADTQYF. CDR3 nucleotide sequence: TGTGCCAGCAGCAAGGCGGGGGGCCCTGCAGATACGCAGTATTTT.

This clonotype was seen ten or more times. This chain links TRBV29-1 with TRBJ2-1; TRBD2 agrees at 9 bases. V lost 4 bases, J lost 2 bases, and 0 bases stayed unmatched. There are 13 residues in the CDR3. Germline CDR1 SQVTM, CDR2 ANQGSEA. CDR3: CSVGGRAYNEQFF. The DNA of the CDR3 is TGCAGCGTTGGCGGGAGGGCCTACAATGAGCAGTTCTTC.

The chain has TRBV6-9 and TRBJ1-4; TRBD1 might be the D (5 bases). Germline V gene sequence: CDR1 MNHGY, CDR2 SVAAGI. The CDR3 extends over 15 amino acids. Trimming left V 4 bases short and J 5 bases short, with 14 bases between. The CDR3 loop is CASSSGTGGNEKLFF. The CDR3 nucleotides read TGTGCCAGCAGTTCCGGGACGGGAGGGAATGAAAAACTGTTTTTT.

The rearrangement uses TRBV7-2 and TRBJ2-3; 11 nucleotides agree with TRBD1. This CDR3 is built from 15 residues. CDR1 and CDR2 (germline): SGHTA, FQGNSA. V trimming: 3 bases; J trimming: 4 bases; junction bases outside the gene matches: 3. The CDR3 spells CASSFRTGGADTQYF. Written as DNA, the CDR3 is TGTGCCAGCAGCTTCAGGACAGGGGGCGCAGATACGCAGTATTTT.

This clonotype was recorded a few times. The chain combines TRBV29-1 with TRBJ2-3; TRBD1 is a possible D gene (6 bases). This CDR3 spans 15 amino acids. In germline, CDR1 is SQVTM, CDR2 ANQGSEA. V lost 1 base and J 0 bases, leaving 11 bases between the germline ends. The CDR3 spells CSVEGETGSTDTQYF. CDR3 bases: TGCAGCGTTGAAGGGGAGACAGGTAGCACAGATACGCAGTATTTT.